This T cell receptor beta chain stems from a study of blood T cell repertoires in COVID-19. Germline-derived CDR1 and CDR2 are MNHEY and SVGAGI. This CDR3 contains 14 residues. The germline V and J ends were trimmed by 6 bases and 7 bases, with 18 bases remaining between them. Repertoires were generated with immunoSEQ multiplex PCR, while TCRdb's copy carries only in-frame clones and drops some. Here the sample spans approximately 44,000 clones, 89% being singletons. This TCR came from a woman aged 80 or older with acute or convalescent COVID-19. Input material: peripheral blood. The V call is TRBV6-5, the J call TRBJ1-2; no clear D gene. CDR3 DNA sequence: TGTGCCAGCAGCCCGGGAGGTACGAACCCTGGCTACACCTTC. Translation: CASSPGGTNPGYTF.